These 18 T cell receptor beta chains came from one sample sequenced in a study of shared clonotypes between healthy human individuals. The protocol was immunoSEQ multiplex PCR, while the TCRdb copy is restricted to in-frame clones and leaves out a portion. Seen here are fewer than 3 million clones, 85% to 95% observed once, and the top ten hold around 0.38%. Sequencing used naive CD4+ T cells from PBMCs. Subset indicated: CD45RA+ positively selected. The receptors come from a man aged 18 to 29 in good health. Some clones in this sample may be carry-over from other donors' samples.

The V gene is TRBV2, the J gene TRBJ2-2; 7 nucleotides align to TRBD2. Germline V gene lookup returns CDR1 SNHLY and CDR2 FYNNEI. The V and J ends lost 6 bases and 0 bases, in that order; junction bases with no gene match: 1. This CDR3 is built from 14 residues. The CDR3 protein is CASRAGSNTGELFF. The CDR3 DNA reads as TGTGCCAGCAGAGCGGGATCGAACACCGGGGAGCTGTTTTTT.

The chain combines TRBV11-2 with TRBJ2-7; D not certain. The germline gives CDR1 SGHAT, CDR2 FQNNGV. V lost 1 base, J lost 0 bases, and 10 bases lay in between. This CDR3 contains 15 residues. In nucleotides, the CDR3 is TGTGCCAGCAGCTTAGGGCAGGTGTTCTCCTACGAGCAGTACTTC. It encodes CASSLGQVFSYEQYF.

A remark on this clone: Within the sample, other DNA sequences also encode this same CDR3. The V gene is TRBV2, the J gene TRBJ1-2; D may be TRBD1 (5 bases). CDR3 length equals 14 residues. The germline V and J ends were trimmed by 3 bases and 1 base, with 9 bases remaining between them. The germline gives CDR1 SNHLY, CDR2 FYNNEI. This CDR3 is CASSEVGGNYGYTF. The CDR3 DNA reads TGTGCCAGCAGTGAGGTTGGGGGTAACTATGGCTACACCTTC.

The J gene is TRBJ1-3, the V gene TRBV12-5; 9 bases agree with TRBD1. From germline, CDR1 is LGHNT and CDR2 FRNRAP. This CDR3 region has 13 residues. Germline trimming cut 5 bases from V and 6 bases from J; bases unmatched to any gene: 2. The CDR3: CASGRTGVNTIYF. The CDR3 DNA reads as TGTGCTAGTGGTCGGACAGGGGTAAACACCATATATTTT.

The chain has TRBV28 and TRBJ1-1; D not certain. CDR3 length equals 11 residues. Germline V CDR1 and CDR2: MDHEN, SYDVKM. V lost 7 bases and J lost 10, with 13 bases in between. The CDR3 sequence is CASNVGVRAFF. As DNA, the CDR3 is TGTGCCAGCAATGTTGGGGTTAGAGCTTTCTTT.

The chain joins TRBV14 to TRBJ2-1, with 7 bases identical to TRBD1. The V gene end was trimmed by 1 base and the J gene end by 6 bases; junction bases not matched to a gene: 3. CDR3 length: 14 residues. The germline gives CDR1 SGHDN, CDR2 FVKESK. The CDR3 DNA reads TGTGCCAGCAGCCAAGTGTACAGGGGCAATGAGCAGTTCTTC. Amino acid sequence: CASSQVYRGNEQFF.

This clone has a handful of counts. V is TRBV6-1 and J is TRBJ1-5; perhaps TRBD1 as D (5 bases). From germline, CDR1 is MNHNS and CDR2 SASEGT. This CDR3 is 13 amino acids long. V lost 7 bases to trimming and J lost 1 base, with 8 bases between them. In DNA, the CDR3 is TGTGCCAGCACAGAGGGGAGCAATCAGCCCCAGCATTTT. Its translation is CASTEGSNQPQHF.

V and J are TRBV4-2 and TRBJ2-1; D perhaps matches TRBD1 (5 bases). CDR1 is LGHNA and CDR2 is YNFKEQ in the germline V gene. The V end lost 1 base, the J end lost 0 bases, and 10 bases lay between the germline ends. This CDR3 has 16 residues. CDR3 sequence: CASSQGGRSSYNEQFF. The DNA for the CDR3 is TGTGCCAGCAGCCAAGGGGGCCGGAGCTCCTACAATGAGCAGTTCTTC.

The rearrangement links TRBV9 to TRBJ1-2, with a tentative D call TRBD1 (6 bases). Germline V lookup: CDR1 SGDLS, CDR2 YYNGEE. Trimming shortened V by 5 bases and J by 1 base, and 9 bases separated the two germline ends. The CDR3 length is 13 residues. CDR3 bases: TGTGCCAGCAGTCGGGACAATAACTATGGCTACACCTTC. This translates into CASSRDNNYGYTF.

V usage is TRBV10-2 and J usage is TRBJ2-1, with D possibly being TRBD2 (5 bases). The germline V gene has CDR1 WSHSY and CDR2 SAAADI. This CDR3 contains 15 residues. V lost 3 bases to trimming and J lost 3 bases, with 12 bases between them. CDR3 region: CASSESGFLYNEQFF. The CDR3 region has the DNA TGCGCCAGCAGTGAATCGGGATTCCTCTACAATGAGCAGTTCTTC.

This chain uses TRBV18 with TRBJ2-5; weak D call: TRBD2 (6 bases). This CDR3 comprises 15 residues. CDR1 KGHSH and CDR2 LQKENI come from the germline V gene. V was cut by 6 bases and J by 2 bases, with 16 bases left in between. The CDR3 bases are TGTGCCAGCTCCCCCTTGAGGGACTTTCAAGAGACCCAGTACTTC. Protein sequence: CASSPLRDFQETQYF.

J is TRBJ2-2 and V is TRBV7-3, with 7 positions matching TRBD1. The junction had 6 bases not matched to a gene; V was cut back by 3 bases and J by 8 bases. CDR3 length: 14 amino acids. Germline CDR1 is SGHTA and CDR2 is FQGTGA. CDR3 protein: CASSLGQIAGELFF. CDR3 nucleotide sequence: TGTGCCAGCAGCTTGGGACAGATAGCTGGGGAGCTGTTTTTT.

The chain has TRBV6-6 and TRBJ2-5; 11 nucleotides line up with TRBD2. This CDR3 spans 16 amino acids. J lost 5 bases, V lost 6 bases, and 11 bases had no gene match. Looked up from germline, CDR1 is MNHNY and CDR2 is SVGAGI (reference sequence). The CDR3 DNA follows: TGTGCCAGCAGGAAAAACCGACTAGCGGGATACGAGACCCAGTACTTC. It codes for CASRKNRLAGYETQYF.

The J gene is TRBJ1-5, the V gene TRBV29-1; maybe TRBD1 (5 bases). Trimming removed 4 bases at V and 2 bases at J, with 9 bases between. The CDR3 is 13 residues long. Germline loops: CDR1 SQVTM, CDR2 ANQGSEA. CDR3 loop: CSVAGSRNQPQHF. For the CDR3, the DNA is TGCAGCGTTGCAGGGTCTCGCAATCAGCCCCAGCATTTT.

This CDR3 is CASSLGAVADSYNEQFF. Here the CDR3 DNA reads TGTGCCAGCAGCTTAGGGGCCGTAGCTGACTCCTACAATGAGCAGTTCTTC. V and J are TRBV11-3 and TRBJ2-1; D uncertain. The CDR3 spans 17 residues. V was shortened by 1 base and J by 0 bases, with 13 bases between the two germline ends. Per the germline V gene, CDR1 is SGHNT and CDR2 is YENEEA.

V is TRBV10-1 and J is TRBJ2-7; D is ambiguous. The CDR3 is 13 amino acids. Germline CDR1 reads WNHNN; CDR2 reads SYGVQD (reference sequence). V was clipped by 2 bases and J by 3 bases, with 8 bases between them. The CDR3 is CASSEDTYYEQYF. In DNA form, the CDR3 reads TGCGCCAGCAGTGAGGACACTTACTACGAGCAGTACTTC.

CDR3 amino acids: CASSSDRGGGFGYTF. The CDR3 DNA reads TGTGCCAGCAGCTCTGATAGGGGGGGCGGCTTTGGCTACACCTTC. The chain links TRBV11-2 to TRBJ1-2, with a possible D match to TRBD1 (6 bases). V was shortened by 4 bases and J by 7 bases, with 19 bases between the two germline ends. CDR3 length: 15 residues. Per the germline V gene, CDR1 is SGHAT and CDR2 is FQNNGV.

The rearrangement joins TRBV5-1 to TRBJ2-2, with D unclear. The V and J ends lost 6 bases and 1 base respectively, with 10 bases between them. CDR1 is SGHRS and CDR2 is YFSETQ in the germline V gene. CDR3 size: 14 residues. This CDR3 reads CASMSTVNTGELFF. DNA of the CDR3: TGCGCCAGCATGTCAACCGTGAACACCGGGGAGCTGTTTTTT. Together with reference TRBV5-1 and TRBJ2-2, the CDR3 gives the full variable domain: KAGVTQTPRYLIKTRGQQVTLSCSPISGHRSVSWYQQTPGQGLQFLFEYFSETQRNKGNFPGRFSGRQFSNSRSEMNVSTLELGDSALYLCASMSTVNTGELFFGEGSRLTVL.